Listed here are 15 T cell receptor beta chains from one sample, sequenced in a study of blood T cell repertoires in COVID-19. Only in-frame clones appear in the TCRdb table, and some are missing; sequencing was by immunoSEQ multiplex PCR. The sample includes 200,000 or so clones, approximately 79% of them seen just once. Sequencing was done on a sample of peripheral blood. These receptors all come from a human donor in a cohort sampled during active COVID-19.

In this sample, this clone turned up many times. The chain is built from TRBV28 and TRBJ2-7, with 8 bases identical to TRBD1. CDR1 and CDR2 from the germline V gene are MDHEN and SYDVKM. The CDR3 contains 16 residues. After removal of 9 bases from V and 1 base from J, the junction contained 14 bases not matched to a gene. The CDR3: CASTPIKDRVSYEQYF. CDR3 sequence (DNA): TGTGCCAGTACTCCCATTAAGGACAGGGTATCCTACGAGCAGTACTTC. Full variable domain (remainder filled in from reference TRBV28 and TRBJ2-7): DVKVTQSSRYLVKRTGEKVFLECVQDMDHENMFWYRQDPGLGLRLIYFSYDVKMKEKGDIPEGYSVSREKKERFSLILESASTNQTSMYLCASTPIKDRVSYEQYFGPGTRLTVT.

This clone was seen a single time. This chain connects TRBV7-9 to TRBJ2-7, with 11 bases matching TRBD2. The germline CDR1 and CDR2 sequences are SEHNR and FQNEAQ (reference sequence). The CDR3 loop spans 14 amino acids. With V trimmed by 4 bases and J by 6 bases, 5 bases remained unmatched. The CDR3 DNA reads as TGTGCCAGCAGCTCTTCTAGCGGGAGGTTCGAGCAGTACTTC. As protein: CASSSSSGRFEQYF.

Only one count was recorded for this clone. Written as DNA, the CDR3 is TGTGCCAGCAGTAACAGGGGCTCTAACTATGGCTACACCTTC. It specifies CASSNRGSNYGYTF. The chain links TRBV25-1 to TRBJ1-2, with 7 bases aligning to TRBD1. Germline V gene sequence: CDR1 MGHDK, CDR2 SYGVNS. V trimming: 5 bases; J trimming: 0 bases; junction bases outside the gene matches: 3. CDR3 size: 14 residues.

Note on this clone: Other DNA sequences in the sample encode the same CDR3. The CDR3 here is CASSLTSGNEQFF. In DNA form, the CDR3 reads TGTGCCAGCAGTCTTACTAGCGGCAATGAGCAGTTCTTC. The chain is built from TRBV27 and TRBJ2-1; 8 bases are a match to TRBD2. The CDR3 runs to 13 residues. The trim removed 5 bases at V and 6 bases at J, leaving 3 bases unmatched. The germline V gene has CDR1 MNHEY and CDR2 SMNVEV (reference sequence).

V is TRBV6-2 or TRBV6-3 and J is TRBJ2-7, with D maybe TRBD1 (6 bases). CDR1 is MNHEY, CDR2 SVGEGT, per germline. V lost 2 bases, J lost 0 bases, and 11 bases lay in between. The CDR3 spans 15 residues. Here the CDR3 reads CASSYQLDSSYEQYF. As DNA, the CDR3 is TGTGCCAGCAGTTACCAGCTGGACAGCTCCTACGAGCAGTACTTC.

V and J are TRBV7-8 and TRBJ1-1, with D perhaps matching TRBD1 (6 bases). Looked up from germline, CDR1 is SGHVS and CDR2 is FQNEAQ. Trimming shortened V by 2 bases and J by 5 bases, and 12 bases separated the two germline ends. There are 14 residues in the CDR3. The CDR3 coding sequence is TGTGCCAGCAGCTTAAGGGGGGGGGTTACTGAAGCTTTCTTT. Translated: CASSLRGGVTEAFF.

The J gene is TRBJ2-1, the V gene TRBV19, with 12 bases identical to TRBD1. V was pared by 2 bases and J by 4 bases, with 12 bases of the junction left unmatched. Germline-derived CDR1 and CDR2 are LNHDA and SQIVND (reference sequence). The CDR3 runs to 19 residues. The CDR3 region is CASSIRGQGAIPFYNEQFF. The CDR3, as DNA: TGTGCCAGTAGTATAAGGGGACAGGGGGCGATCCCCTTTTACAATGAGCAGTTCTTC.

The chain uses TRBV6-5 and TRBJ1-5; TRBD1 matches at 10 bases. This CDR3 has 14 residues. Unmatched junction bases numbered 9, after V lost 7 bases and J lost 9 bases. In germline, CDR1 is MNHEY, CDR2 SVGAGI. The CDR3 protein is CASTIRDRGGPQHF. The CDR3 nucleotides are TGTGCCAGCACCATCCGGGACAGGGGTGGGCCCCAGCATTTT.

This rearrangement joins TRBV6-6 to TRBJ2-5; TRBD1 might be the D (5 bases). This CDR3 is built from 13 residues. Between the trimmed V and J ends, which lost 7 bases and 4 bases, there was a span of 13 bases. Germline V CDR1 and CDR2: MNHNY, SVGAGI (reference sequence). The CDR3 loop is CASTSRGRETQYF. CDR3 bases: TGTGCCAGCACCAGTAGGGGTCGAGAGACCCAGTACTTC.

The chain links TRBV28 to TRBJ1-5, with 7 positions matching TRBD1. Germline CDR1 is MDHEN and CDR2 is SYDVKM. The ends lost 5 bases at V and 7 bases at J; junction bases unmatched: 11. The CDR3 covers 15 residues. The CDR3 sequence: CASSKTGVLNQPQHF. The CDR3 DNA is TGTGCCAGCAGTAAAACAGGGGTATTAAACCAGCCCCAGCATTTT.

The table lists this clone with a count of one. The chain combines TRBV28 with TRBJ2-2; perhaps TRBD1 as D (6 bases). This CDR3 is 17 amino acids long. The germline V and J ends were trimmed by 3 bases and 0 bases, with 14 bases remaining between them. CDR1 and CDR2 (germline): MDHEN, SYDVKM. CDR3 nucleotide sequence: TGTGCCAGCAGTTTTTTGTTGGGGGACACGAACACCGGGGAGCTGTTTTTT. The encoded protein is CASSFLLGDTNTGELFF.

The CDR3 region is CASSEFASGGTDTQYF. The CDR3 coding sequence is TGTGCCAGCAGTGAATTTGCTAGCGGGGGCACAGATACGCAGTATTTT. The chain recombines TRBV25-1 with TRBJ2-3; 9 bases fit TRBD2. CDR1 and CDR2 (germline): MGHDK, SYGVNS. J lost 1 base, V lost 1 base, and 3 bases had no gene match. This CDR3 spans 16 amino acids.

The V gene is TRBV29-1, the J gene TRBJ1-3; 11 nucleotides line up with TRBD1. The junction had 5 bases not matched to a gene; V was cut back by 4 bases and J by 3 bases. The length of the CDR3 is 15 residues. Germline V gives CDR1 SQVTM, CDR2 ANQGSEA. The CDR3 reads CSVAGTGGSGNTIYF. CDR3 DNA: TGCAGCGTTGCGGGGACAGGGGGAAGTGGAAACACCATATATTTT.

This sequence joins TRBV6-2 or TRBV6-3 and TRBJ1-5; 9 bases match TRBD1. Trimming removed 6 bases from V and 0 bases from J; junction bases left unmatched: 9. This CDR3 is built from 17 residues. Germline-derived CDR1 and CDR2 are MNHEY and SVGEGT. As DNA, the CDR3 is TGTGCCAGCAGCGCCGGGACAGGGCCTAATAGCAATCAGCCCCAGCATTTT. Residues: CASSAGTGPNSNQPQHF.

The chain uses TRBV28 and TRBJ2-7; weak D call: TRBD2 (6 bases). The CDR3 sequence is 15 residues long. Trimming shortened V by 7 bases and J by 7 bases, and 23 bases separated the two germline ends. Germline lookup yields CDR1 MDHEN and CDR2 SYDVKM. The CDR3 DNA sequence: TGTGCCAGCACCCTCCACTATCCTAGCGTAGGGGAGCAGTACTTC. Amino acids: CASTLHYPSVGEQYF.